This is a list of T cell receptor beta chains from one sample in a study of shared clonotypes between healthy human individuals. Measured with immunoSEQ multiplex PCR; TCRdb has only the in-frame clones, and not every one. Among around 2.5 million clones listed, over 85% were seen once. Sequenced material: naive CD4+ T cells from PBMCs. The receptors were sampled from a man between 18 and 29 years old in good health. Some clones in this sample may be carry-over from other donors' samples. Each CDR3 is given with its conserved first and last residue. The D gene is left open where the match is weak. Clone size is stated in some rows and not others, as once, few, many or a class when expanded.

>TRBJ2-2|.|TRBV14|.
TGTGCCAGCAGCCAGCAGGGAACCACCGGGGAGCTGTTTTTT
CASSQQGTTGELFF
>TRBJ2-7|TRBD2|TRBV7-7|few
TGTGCCAGCAGCCCAACTAGCGGCTCCTCCTACGAGCAGTACTTC
CASSPTSGSSYEQYF
>TRBJ1-2|.|TRBV25-1|once
TGTGCCAGCAGTGATGCCGGGACACTTAACTATGGCTACACCTTC
CASSDAGTLNYGYTF
>TRBJ1-2|.|TRBV5-1|.
TGCGCCAGCAGCTTGCCGGGGGAGGATGGCTACACCTTC
CASSLPGEDGYTF
>TRBJ2-3|TRBD1|TRBV7-9|.
TGTGCCAGCAGCTTAAGGGCAGGGGGCCAGGATACGCAGTATTTT
CASSLRAGGQDTQYF
>TRBJ1-1|TRBD1|TRBV5-1|.
TGCGCCAGCAGCTTGGCCCGGTTAGGAGGGGACAGAGCTTTCTTT
CASSLARLGGDRAFF
>TRBJ2-5|TRBD2|TRBV9|.
TGTGCCAGCAGCGTAGCGGGACTAGGCGGGGAGACCCAGTACTTC
CASSVAGLGGETQYF
>TRBJ1-1|.|TRBV18|.
TGTGCCAGCTCACAGACGACATCCCTGAACACTGAAGCTTTCTTT
CASSQTTSLNTEAFF
>TRBJ2-3|TRBD2|TRBV5-1|once
TGCGCCAGCAGCTTGGCTAGCGGACGCACAGATACGCAGTATTTT
CASSLASGRTDTQYF
>TRBJ2-7|.|TRBV5-6|.
TGTGCCAGCAGCTTGGCCCTCGGTAACGCCTACGAGCAGTACTTC
CASSLALGNAYEQYF
>TRBJ2-7|.|TRBV27|.
TGTGCCAGCACCCGAACTGGGCCTCCTCGAGGCTACGAGCAGTACTTC
CASTRTGPPRGYEQYF
>TRBJ1-3|TRBD1|TRBV10-3|.
TGTGCCATCAGTGAGACGGACAGGGCCTCTGGAAACACCATATATTTT
CAISETDRASGNTIYF
>TRBJ2-3|TRBD1|TRBV6-4|.
TGTGCCAGTGCTCAGGGGGCCCACACAGATACGCAGTATTTT
CASAQGAHTDTQYF
>TRBJ1-1|.|TRBV28|few
TGTGCCAGCAGTTCGGACACTGAAGCTTTCTTT
CASSSDTEAFF
>TRBJ2-7|.|TRBV5-1|once
TGCGCCAGCAGCTCCGGGACTCGCTCCTACGAGCAGTACTTC
CASSSGTRSYEQYF
>TRBJ1-1|.|TRBV7-7|.
TGTGCCAGCAGCTCTACAGTGAACACTGAAGCTTTCTTT
CASSSTVNTEAFF
>TRBJ2-1|TRBD2|TRBV9|.
TGTGCCAGCAGCGTAGTCCCGGGGGGTTGGAATGAGCAGTTCTTC
CASSVVPGGWNEQFF
>TRBJ2-7|TRBD1|TRBV5-1|.
TGCGCCAGCAGCGTATCAGGACAGGGTTCGTACGAGCAGTACTTC
CASSVSGQGSYEQYF
>TRBJ1-2|.|TRBV28|.
TGTGCCAGCAGTCACCCAGCGAGTTATGGCTACACCTTC
CASSHPASYGYTF
>TRBJ2-5|TRBD1|TRBV7-3|.
TGTGCCAGCAGCCCCGGACAGGGGGGAAGAGAGACCCAGTACTTC
CASSPGQGGRETQYF
>TRBJ1-1|.|TRBV7-9|few
TGTGCCAGCAGCCACAGCGGGGCGAGGGAAGCTTTCTTT
CASSHSGAREAFF
>TRBJ2-7|TRBD2|TRBV7-2|.
TGTGCCAGCAGCTTGGCCGGGACTAGCGGCCACGAGCAGTACTTC
CASSLAGTSGHEQYF
>TRBJ2-1|TRBD2|TRBV7-9|.
TGTGCCAGCAGCCCCCCGTCGAGCGGGACCGTTAGGCAGTTCTTC
CASSPPSSGTVRQFF
>TRBJ1-2|TRBD1|TRBV5-5|.
TGTGCCAGCAGCTCGAGACAGGGGGCGAACTATGGCTACACCTTC
CASSSRQGANYGYTF
>TRBJ2-2|TRBD2|TRBV7-8|.
TGTGCCAGCAGCTTAGTCCTAGCGGGTGGTACCGGGGAGCTGTTTTTT
CASSLVLAGGTGELFF
>TRBJ1-3|.|TRBV5-1|.
TGCGCCAGCAGCCGGGACGGGAGCTCTGGAAACACCATATATTTT
CASSRDGSSGNTIYF
>TRBJ1-2|.|TRBV28|few
TGTGCCAGCAGTTCCGGGCAGGGGAGCGGCTACACCTTC
CASSSGQGSGYTF
>TRBJ2-3|.|TRBV5-8|.
TGTGCCAGCAGCTTGGTCGGCAGGGGCTACGCAGATACGCAGTATTTT
CASSLVGRGYADTQYF
>TRBJ2-1|TRBD2|TRBV4-2|.
TGTGCCAGCAGCCGGAGGGAGGGGCACGGAGGCTCCTACAATGAGCAGTTCTTC
CASSRREGHGGSYNEQFF
>TRBJ2-2|TRBD2|TRBV5-1|.
TGCGCCAGCAGCCTAGCTATCTCTAGCGGGGGGAACACCGGGGAGCTGTTTTTT
CASSLAISSGGNTGELFF
>TRBJ2-3|.|TRBV27|.
TGTGCCAGCAGTTTAGGGATTGCAAGAACAGATACGCAGTATTTT
CASSLGIARTDTQYF